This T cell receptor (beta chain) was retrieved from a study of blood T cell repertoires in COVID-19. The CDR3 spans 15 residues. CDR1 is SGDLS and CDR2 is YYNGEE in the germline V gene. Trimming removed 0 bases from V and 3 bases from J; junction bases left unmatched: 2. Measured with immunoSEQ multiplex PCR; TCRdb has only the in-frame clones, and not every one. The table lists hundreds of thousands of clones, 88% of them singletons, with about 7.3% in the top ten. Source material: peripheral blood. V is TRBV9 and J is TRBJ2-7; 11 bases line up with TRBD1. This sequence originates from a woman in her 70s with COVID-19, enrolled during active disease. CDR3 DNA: TGTGCCAGCAGCGTAGAGGGGACAGGGGGCTACGAGCAGTACTTC. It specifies CASSVEGTGGYEQYF.